Shown below are 29 T cell receptor beta chains from a single sample sequenced in a study of blood T cell repertoires in COVID-19. Sequencing used immunoSEQ multiplex PCR; TCRdb keeps in-frame clones, though not all of them. Here the sample spans roughly 86,000 clones, about 86% being singletons. The sample consisted of peripheral blood. The receptors derive from a man aged 60 to 75 with acute or convalescent COVID-19.

V gene TRBV11-3 combines with J gene TRBJ1-2, with 11 nucleotides matching TRBD1. The V segment lost 5 bases and the J segment 5 bases; nucleotides outside the gene matches: 19. Germline loops: CDR1 SGHNT, CDR2 YENEEA. CDR3 length: 19 amino acids. CDR3 loop: CASSINYQGQGVQSYGYTF. DNA for the CDR3: TGTGCCAGCAGCATTAACTACCAGGGACAGGGGGTCCAATCATATGGCTACACCTTC.

The CDR3 DNA reads as TGTGCCAGCAGCTTAGGGCGGACAACGCACAATGAGCAGTTCTTC. This sequence encodes CASSLGRTTHNEQFF. The chain links TRBV7-2 to TRBJ2-1; D is perhaps TRBD1 (5 bases). V was shortened by 1 base and J by 5 bases, with 12 bases between the two germline ends. The germline gives CDR1 SGHTA, CDR2 FQGNSA. The CDR3 totals 15 residues.

This clone was picked up one time. The rearrangement joins TRBV21-1 to TRBJ2-6; TRBD1 is the table's D call and was not checked against the DNA. TRBV21-1 is recorded as a pseudogene. The CDR3 is 19 amino acids. CDR3 region: CASMMVLQLTGAGANVLTF. The CDR3 nucleotides are TGTGCCAGCATGATGGTTCTCCAACTCACAGGGGCTGGGGCCAACGTCCTGACTTTC.

The J gene is TRBJ2-6, the V gene TRBV6-2 or TRBV6-3; the match to TRBD1 covers 9 bases. The germline V gene has CDR1 MNHEY and CDR2 SVGEGT. CDR3 size: 17 residues. With 5 bases clipped from V and 0 bases from J, the junction kept 5 bases outside the gene matches. CDR3 sequence: CASSVRDRDSGANVLTF. The CDR3 bases are TGTGCCAGCAGTGTCCGGGACAGGGACTCTGGGGCCAACGTCCTGACTTTC.

This chain links TRBV24-1 with TRBJ1-5, with D unclear. CDR1 is KGHDR and CDR2 is SFDVKD in the germline V gene. V gave up 5 bases and J gave up 7 bases, with 17 bases separating them. The CDR3 length is 15 residues. Here the CDR3 reads CATSGSPPANQPQHF. The CDR3 DNA reads as TGTGCCACCAGTGGAAGCCCACCTGCCAACCAGCCCCAGCATTTT.

This CDR3 is CASSLLGTGELFF. For the CDR3, the DNA is TGTGCCAGCAGCTTACTCGGTACCGGGGAGCTGTTTTTT. The V call is TRBV11-3, the J call TRBJ2-2, with unresolved D. The CDR3 consists of 13 residues. Germline V lookup: CDR1 SGHNT, CDR2 YENEEA. V was cut by 2 bases and J by 5 bases, with 6 bases left in between.

This clone was observed a few times. The rearrangement joins TRBV7-9 to TRBJ2-1, with TRBD1 as a possible D gene (5 bases). Trimming removed 4 bases at V and 8 bases at J, with 12 bases between. In germline, CDR1 is SEHNR, CDR2 FQNEAQ (reference sequence). This CDR3 comprises 13 residues. The CDR3 DNA is TGTGCCAGCAGCTCACCGACAGTCCATGAGCAGTTCTTC. Its protein is CASSSPTVHEQFF.

This clone was seen once. The rearrangement joins TRBV5-6 to TRBJ1-1, with D possibly being TRBD1 (5 bases). Trimming took 2 bases from V and 3 from J, leaving 11 bases between them. The CDR3 sequence is 14 residues long. Germline V lookup: CDR1 SGHDT, CDR2 YYEEEE. The CDR3 loop reads CASSLAGWDTEAFF. In DNA, the CDR3 is TGTGCCAGCAGCTTAGCAGGGTGGGACACTGAAGCTTTCTTT.

This chain links TRBV6-2 or TRBV6-3 with TRBJ1-2; 8 nucleotides line up with TRBD1. Germline V gives CDR1 MNHEY, CDR2 SVGEGT. The junction had 5 bases not matched to a gene; V was cut back by 5 bases and J by 6 bases. This CDR3 contains 13 residues. The chain's CDR3 is CASSPDRADGYTF. CDR3 bases: TGTGCCAGCAGTCCGGACAGGGCTGATGGCTACACCTTC.

This clone was seen once. The chain employs TRBV19 and TRBJ2-6; the D gene is possibly TRBD1 (5 bases). Germline assignment: CDR1 LNHDA and CDR2 SQIVND (reference sequence). The CDR3 loop spans 15 amino acids. Trimming pared 1 base from V and 4 bases from J, leaving 8 bases between. CDR3 coding DNA: TGTGCCAGTAGTATAGGCCCAGGGGGGGCCAACGTCCTGACTTTC. Amino acids: CASSIGPGGANVLTF.

This clone was detected only a few times. This sequence joins TRBV5-1 and TRBJ1-1; TRBD1 matches 8 bases. Per the germline V gene, CDR1 is SGHRS and CDR2 is YFSETQ. V was pared by 6 bases and J by 2 bases, with 6 bases of the junction left unmatched. The length of the CDR3 is 14 residues. The CDR3 sequence: CASKTGQGNTEAFF. The CDR3 DNA reads TGCGCCAGCAAAACCGGACAGGGAAACACTGAAGCTTTCTTT.

V usage is TRBV19 and J usage is TRBJ1-5; D not certain. The V end lost 1 base, the J end lost 0 bases, and 10 bases lay between the germline ends. The CDR3 is made up of 16 amino acids. CDR1 and CDR2 (germline): LNHDA, SQIVND (reference sequence). The CDR3 DNA reads TGTGCCAGTAGTATAGGGCTGGCAGTTAGCAATCAGCCCCAGCATTTT. Its translation is CASSIGLAVSNQPQHF.

The chain employs TRBV28 and TRBJ2-3; 7 bases are a match to TRBD1. The ends lost 5 bases at V and 5 bases at J; junction bases unmatched: 10. CDR3 length equals 15 residues. CDR1 is MDHEN, CDR2 SYDVKM, per germline. CDR3 DNA sequence: TGTGCCAGCAGTGCCGGGACAGTAGACAGAGATACGCAGTATTTT. Translation: CASSAGTVDRDTQYF. The full variable domain, in which reference TRBV28 and TRBJ2-3 provide the parts outside the CDR3, is DVKVTQSSRYLVKRTGEKVFLECVQDMDHENMFWYRQDPGLGLRLIYFSYDVKMKEKGDIPEGYSVSREKKERFSLILESASTNQTSMYLCASSAGTVDRDTQYFGPGTRLTVL.

The chain uses TRBV30 and TRBJ2-2; weak D call: TRBD2 (5 bases). Germline loops: CDR1 GTSNPN, CDR2 SVGIG (reference sequence). The length of the CDR3 is 13 residues. Trimming removed 4 bases at V and 6 bases at J, with 12 bases between. In DNA, the CDR3 is TGTGCCTGGACCCGAGGGAAGGCCGGGGAGCTGTTTTTT. Translated: CAWTRGKAGELFF.

The chain recombines TRBV7-6 with TRBJ1-5; tentatively, D is TRBD1 (5 bases). The CDR3 covers 15 residues. V lost 7 bases and J 4 bases, leaving 17 bases between the germline ends. CDR1 SGHVS and CDR2 FNYEAQ come from the germline V gene. This CDR3 is CASTRIAGGNQPQHF. The CDR3 DNA follows: TGTGCCAGCACGAGAATAGCGGGGGGGAATCAGCCCCAGCATTTT.

J is TRBJ2-3 and V is TRBV9; unclear D gene. Germline CDR1 is SGDLS and CDR2 is YYNGEE. The CDR3 contains 14 residues. V lost 0 bases to trimming and J lost 3 bases, with 8 bases between them. CDR3: CASSVAMRTDTQYF. The CDR3 bases are TGTGCCAGCAGCGTAGCTATGCGTACAGATACGCAGTATTTT.

The V gene is TRBV7-9, the J gene TRBJ1-2, with TRBD1 identical over 7 bases. Per the germline V gene, CDR1 is SEHNR and CDR2 is FQNEAQ (reference sequence). Unmatched junction bases numbered 15, after V lost 5 bases and J lost 12 bases. This CDR3 comprises 14 residues. The CDR3 reads CASSLLTLDRPDTF. In DNA form, the CDR3 reads TGTGCCAGCAGCCTGCTGACCCTGGACAGGCCCGACACCTTC.

V usage is TRBV6-5 and J usage is TRBJ1-2, with 10 bases fitting TRBD1. This CDR3 has 15 amino acids. The germline CDR1 and CDR2 sequences are MNHEY and SVGAGI. V was clipped by 7 bases and J by 4 bases; unmatched bases: 9. The CDR3 region is CASTGNRDRGYGYTF. CDR3 bases: TGTGCCAGCACCGGTAACCGGGACAGGGGCTATGGCTACACCTTC.

This clone was found a few times. V usage is TRBV19 and J usage is TRBJ1-2; D uncertain. The CDR3 is made up of 13 amino acids. Trimming removed 7 bases at V and 6 bases at J, with 15 bases between. Looked up from germline, CDR1 is LNHDA and CDR2 is SQIVND (reference sequence). CDR3 residues: CASTGPPGNGYTF. CDR3 DNA: TGTGCCAGTACCGGGCCTCCGGGAAATGGCTACACCTTC.

V is TRBV27 and J is TRBJ2-1; D gene unclear. The CDR3 has 12 residues. Between the trimmed V and J ends, which lost 7 bases and 6 bases, there was a span of 10 bases. Per germline, CDR1 MNHEY and CDR2 SMNVEV (reference sequence). CDR3 coding DNA: TGTGCCAGCACCTACCCCCCCAATGAGCAGTTCTTC. Translated: CASTYPPNEQFF.

This clone has a single count. The chain uses TRBV19 and TRBJ1-5; TRBD1 aligns across 7 bases. In germline, CDR1 is LNHDA, CDR2 SQIVND (reference sequence). The junction had 7 bases not matched to a gene; V was cut back by 3 bases and J by 5 bases. The length of the CDR3 is 15 residues. This CDR3 is CASSMRTGPYQPQHF. In nucleotides, the CDR3 is TGTGCCAGTAGTATGCGGACAGGTCCTTATCAGCCCCAGCATTTT. The whole variable domain, filled in from reference TRBV19 and TRBJ1-5, reads DGGITQSPKYLFRKEGQNVTLSCEQNLNHDAMYWYRQDPGQGLRLIYYSQIVNDFQKGDIAEGYSVSREKKESFPLTVTSAQKNPTAFYLCASSMRTGPYQPQHFGDGTRLSIL.

The CDR3 DNA sequence: TGTGCCAGCAGTGACTTTAACATCCCACCCCTCCACTTT. It translates to CASSDFNIPPLHF. This chain uses TRBV6-4 with TRBJ1-6, with no clear D. This CDR3 comprises 13 residues. Trimming left V 1 base short and J 11 bases short, with 9 bases between. Germline V CDR1 and CDR2: MRHNA, SNTAGT.

This chain connects TRBV3-1 (or the pseudogene TRBV3-2) to TRBJ1-2; D gene uncertain. Trimming removed 2 bases from V and 6 bases from J, with 10 bases in between. CDR1 is LGHDT and CDR2 is YNNKEL in the germline V gene (reference sequence). The length of the CDR3 is 13 residues. For the CDR3, the DNA is TGTGCCAGCAGCCAATTTGAGGGAGATGGCTACACCTTC. Its protein is CASSQFEGDGYTF.

Notes on this clone: Compared with germline, one end of the junction differs, possibly owing to a read error. This specimen includes other DNA sequences encoding the same CDR3. The CDR3 DNA follows: TGTGCCAGTAGTTACTCAGCAGGTACCTATGGCTACACCTTC. Encoded protein: CASSYSAGTYGYTF. V and J are TRBV6-5 and TRBJ1-2; no clear D gene. The CDR3 covers 14 residues. Germline V gene sequence: CDR1 MNHEY, CDR2 SVGAGI.

The rearrangement links TRBV2 to TRBJ1-1; D is ambiguous. The CDR3 extends over 15 amino acids. Germline-derived CDR1 and CDR2 are SNHLY and FYNNEI. Trimming took off 3 bases at V and 5 bases at J, with 16 bases between the two ends. This chain's CDR3 is CASSEVLSPGTEAFF. Written as DNA, the CDR3 is TGTGCCAGCAGTGAGGTGCTCTCCCCGGGGACTGAAGCTTTCTTT.

Regarding this clone: The junction and the germline gene differ at one end; a read error may be behind it. The CDR3 coding sequence is TGTGCCAGCAGTGTTCCGGGACAGACAAGATTC. Translating gives CASSVPGQTRF. The chain is built from TRBV12-3 or TRBV12-4 and TRBJ1-2; 7 bases are a match to TRBD1. CDR3 length: 11 residues.

The chain employs TRBV30 and TRBJ1-5, with 7 bases aligning to TRBD1. Looked up from germline, CDR1 is GTSNPN and CDR2 is SVGIG (reference sequence). With V trimmed by 1 base and J by 5 bases, 2 bases remained unmatched. The CDR3 extends over 13 amino acids. As DNA, the CDR3 is TGTGCCTGGAGTGGGGACAGTTATCAGCCCCAGCATTTT. It yields the protein CAWSGDSYQPQHF.

The rearrangement joins TRBV7-3 to TRBJ2-1; no clear D. V was shortened by 1 base and J by 7 bases, with 8 bases between the two germline ends. The CDR3 loop spans 13 amino acids. CDR1 and CDR2 from the germline V gene are SGHTA and FQGTGA. The DNA of the CDR3 is TGTGCCAGCAGCTTAAGCGGATTTAATGAGCAGTTCTTC. This sequence encodes CASSLSGFNEQFF. The full variable domain, in which reference TRBV7-3 and TRBJ2-1 provide the parts outside the CDR3, is GAGVSQTPSNKVTEKGKYVELRCDPISGHTALYWYRQSLGQGPEFLIYFQGTGAADDSGLPNDRFFAVRPEGSVSTLKIQRTERGDSAVYLCASSLSGFNEQFFGPGTRLTVL.

This chain connects TRBV28 to TRBJ1-5; TRBD1 matches at 11 bases. The CDR3 runs 17 residues. The germline V gene has CDR1 MDHEN and CDR2 SYDVKM. V was clipped by 5 bases and J by 6 bases; unmatched bases: 12. CDR3 sequence reads: CASSPTTGTGGGQPQHF. The CDR3 nucleotides read TGTGCCAGCAGTCCAACCACCGGGACAGGGGGTGGTCAGCCCCAGCATTTT.